The clone carrying this TCR beta chain appeared many times. Its antigen is still unknown. The data stem from a study of T cell repertoires in cytomegalovirus infection. Study background: Both recently identified HLA-C-restricted and well-studied HLA-B-restricted CMV epitopes were used in the study. Carrying CMV and the relevant HLA type showed in public TCR beta signatures. Whole-study findings and limits: The ex vivo response showed dominance by HLA-C-restricted CMV-specific TCR beta clonotypes. Accumulated public TCR beta family frequency recognized individuals carrying CMV together with the relevant HLA.

TCRdb itself ran the reads through MiXCR, one entry per CDR3 protein. The data contain about 89,000 distinct CDR3 sequences, less than 30% of them seen just once; the ten biggest clones take up 65% to 75%. The receptor comes from a human donor in good health (CMV status not recorded). Some clones in this sample may be carry-over from other donors' samples. The sample in question was CD8+ T cells from cultured PBMCs, obtained from culture after CMV antigen stimulation.

The CDR3 region has the DNA TGTGCCAGCAGCCCCACCGGGGCCGGGACTGAAGCTTTCTTT. Its protein product is CASSPTGAGTEAFF. The J gene is TRBJ1-1, the V gene TRBV7-6, with a weak D call TRBD1 (5 bases). The germline gives CDR1 SGHVS, CDR2 FNYEAQ. CDR3 length: 14 amino acids. Trimming cost V 5 bases and J 5 bases, with 15 bases left between them.